This T cell receptor beta chain was profiled in a study of CD8 T cells in ankylosing spondylitis. Study-wide results and limits: Blood of patients with ankylosing spondylitis appeared to be characterized by a TCR beta motif of eight highly homologous variants.

Note on this clonotype: Antigen unknown.

CDR3 size: 16 residues. V lost 5 bases, J lost 2 bases, and 15 bases lay in between. CDR1 is SGHVS, CDR2 FQNEAQ, per germline. TCRdb reprocessed the 5' RACE reads via MiXCR and lists one record per CDR3 protein. The repertoire holds over 450,000 distinct CDR3 sequences, 12% seen once, with approximately 6.2% in the top ten. Material: blood, either unsorted or a sorted T cell fraction (not recorded which). The chain couples TRBV7-8 to TRBJ2-2, with D possibly called TRBD1 or TRBD2 (5 bases each). The TCR was taken from a male donor with ankylosing spondylitis. The CDR3 DNA sequence: TGTGCCAGCAGCCGATCCGGGACCAAAAACACCGGGGAGCTGTTTTTT. It is translated as CASSRSGTKNTGELFF. The full variable domain, completed using reference TRBV7-8 and TRBJ2-2, is GAGVSQSPRYKVAKRGQDVALRCDPISGHVSLFWYQQALGQGPEFLTYFQNEAQLDKSGLPSDRFFAERPEGSVSTLKIQRTQQEDSAVYLCASSRSGTKNTGELFFGEGSRLTVL.